Each of the 23 T cell receptor beta chains below was sequenced from the same sample in a study of T cell responses to AZD1222 COVID-19 vaccine. Clones were read by immunoSEQ multiplex PCR, and TCRdb kept only the in-frame ones, dropping some. The sample lists tens of thousands of clones, approximately 88% seen once, with around 5.8% in the top ten. Here the sequenced sample was peripheral blood, taken on day 0 of AZD1222 vaccination. The receptors stem from an adult in good health.

The rearrangement uses TRBV5-1 and TRBJ1-1, with 9 bases aligning to TRBD1. CDR3 length: 16 amino acids. Germline values: CDR1 SGHRS, CDR2 YFSETQ. The J segment lost 1 base and the V segment lost 0 bases, leaving 4 bases of the junction unmatched. This CDR3 is CASSLGDRVWNTEAFF. CDR3 nucleotide sequence: TGCGCCAGCAGCTTGGGGGACAGGGTGTGGAACACTGAAGCTTTCTTT.

This rearrangement joins TRBV24-1 to TRBJ2-3; D unclear. From germline, CDR1 is KGHDR and CDR2 SFDVKD. With 4 bases removed from V and 5 bases from J, the gap between germline ends came to 15 bases. This CDR3 region has 15 residues. CDR3 sequence reads: CATSEPGPLKDTQYF. The CDR3 nucleotides read TGTGCCACCAGTGAGCCCGGGCCACTAAAAGATACGCAGTATTTT.

V is TRBV24-1 and J is TRBJ2-2; D is unclear. The germline gives CDR1 KGHDR, CDR2 SFDVKD. The CDR3 extends over 14 amino acids. V lost 4 bases to trimming and J lost 7 bases, with 12 bases between them. The CDR3 nucleotides are TGTGCCACCAGTGACCGTGACACGGGCGGGGAGCTGTTTTTT. Its translation is CATSDRDTGGELFF.

The rearrangement uses TRBV28 and TRBJ2-2; 8 positions match TRBD2. CDR1 is MDHEN and CDR2 is SYDVKM in the germline V gene. The CDR3 runs 14 residues. V dropped 2 bases and J dropped 7; count of bases not matched to a gene: 3. This chain's CDR3 is CASSLTREGGELFF. In DNA form, the CDR3 reads TGTGCCAGCAGTTTAACCCGGGAGGGCGGGGAGCTGTTTTTT.

The chain employs TRBV4-3 and TRBJ2-1; D might be TRBD2 (5 bases). Between the trimmed V and J ends, which lost 2 bases and 6 bases, there was a span of 8 bases. Germline V gene sequence: CDR1 LGHNA, CDR2 YSLEER. CDR3 length equals 13 residues. In DNA form, the CDR3 reads TGCGCCAGCAGCCAAATCCTAGCCAATGAGCAGTTCTTC. Protein sequence: CASSQILANEQFF.

The rearrangement uses TRBV6-2 or TRBV6-3 and TRBJ2-7, with 12 bases matching TRBD1. With V trimmed by 4 bases and J by 4 bases, 8 bases remained unmatched. The length of the CDR3 is 16 residues. The germline V gene encodes CDR1 MNHEY and CDR2 SVGEGT. The CDR3 here is CASSFHGTGGLYEQYF. CDR3 DNA sequence: TGTGCCAGCAGTTTCCACGGGACAGGGGGCTTGTACGAGCAGTACTTC.

The V gene is TRBV25-1, the J gene TRBJ2-3; 7 positions agree with TRBD1. This CDR3 contains 16 residues. V was pared by 2 bases and J by 4 bases, with 9 bases of the junction left unmatched. Germline V CDR1 and CDR2: MGHDK, SYGVNS. CDR3 nucleotides: TGTGCCAGCAGTGAAATAGACCCTAGGGGGCCAGATACGCAGTATTTT. Its protein is CASSEIDPRGPDTQYF.

V gene TRBV3-1 (or the pseudogene TRBV3-2) combines with J gene TRBJ1-2, with D tentatively TRBD1 (5 bases). Germline V lookup: CDR1 LGHDT, CDR2 YNNKEL (reference sequence). This CDR3 is built from 14 residues. V lost 1 base, J lost 8 bases, and 14 bases lay in between. The CDR3 loop is CASSQGRGALGYTF. In nucleotides, the CDR3 is TGTGCCAGCAGCCAAGGTCGAGGGGCCCTCGGCTACACCTTC.

For the CDR3, the DNA is TGTGCCACCAGCAGACAGCAGGACACCCGGGGAGATGGCTACACCTTC. This gives the protein CATSRQQDTRGDGYTF. This chain connects TRBV15 to TRBJ1-2, with D possibly being TRBD1 (5 bases). Deletions cut 2 bases from V and 6 bases from J, with 19 bases between. The CDR3 spans 16 residues. From germline, CDR1 is LNHNV and CDR2 YYDKDF (reference sequence).

The chain is built from TRBV6-2 or TRBV6-3 and TRBJ1-2, with unresolved D. Germline V gene data show CDR1 as MNHEY and CDR2 as SVGEGT. Deletions cut 6 bases from V and 1 base from J, with 9 bases between. The CDR3 totals 13 residues. The CDR3 sequence: CASSSTGNYGYTF. The CDR3 coding sequence is TGTGCCAGCAGCTCGACGGGTAACTATGGCTACACCTTC.

The gene calls are TRBV6-5 and TRBJ1-6; unclear D gene. The CDR3 extends over 13 amino acids. Trimming left V 0 bases short and J 8 bases short, with 5 bases between. Germline assignment: CDR1 MNHEY and CDR2 SVGAGI. The CDR3 sequence is CASSYSRDSPLHF. In DNA form, the CDR3 reads TGTGCCAGCAGTTACTCGAGGGATTCACCCCTCCACTTT.

This chain uses TRBV18 with TRBJ2-1, with D perhaps assigned TRBD1 or TRBD2 (5 bases each). The CDR3 length is 15 residues. Trimming cost V 3 bases and J 3 bases, with 12 bases left between them. CDR1 is KGHSH, CDR2 LQKENI, per germline. This CDR3 is CASSPAGTGYNEQFF. CDR3 sequence (DNA): TGTGCCAGCTCACCCGCCGGGACGGGCTACAATGAGCAGTTCTTC. The full variable domain, rest sourced from reference TRBV18 and TRBJ2-1, is NAGVMQNPRHLVRRRGQEARLRCSPMKGHSHVYWYRQLPEEGLKFMVYLQKENIIDESGMPKERFSAEFPKEGPSILRIQQVVRGDSAAYFCASSPAGTGYNEQFFGPGTRLTVL.

The chain carries TRBV5-8 and TRBJ1-4; D possibly corresponds to TRBD1 (6 bases). Trimming removed 6 bases from V and 0 bases from J, with 15 bases in between. CDR1 is SGHTS and CDR2 is YDEGEE in the germline V gene. The length of the CDR3 is 16 residues. The CDR3 DNA reads TGTGCCAGCACCGATAAGTCAGGGGCAACTAATGAAAAACTGTTTTTT. Translating it yields CASTDKSGATNEKLFF.

The chain couples TRBV12-3 or TRBV12-4 to TRBJ1-1, with D uncertain. The CDR3 runs 13 residues. Trimming took off 0 bases at V and 6 bases at J, with 8 bases between the two ends. This CDR3 reads CASSLAGRPEAFF. CDR3 in DNA: TGTGCCAGCAGTTTAGCCGGGAGGCCTGAAGCTTTCTTT.

This clone was picked up one time. The chain combines TRBV28 with TRBJ1-4, with D perhaps TRBD1 (6 bases). This CDR3 has 16 amino acids. Germline values: CDR1 MDHEN, CDR2 SYDVKM. Trimming removed 0 bases at V and 5 bases at J, with 13 bases between. The CDR3 protein is CASSLWLTGENEKLFF. CDR3 DNA sequence: TGTGCCAGCAGTTTATGGCTGACAGGCGAAAATGAAAAACTGTTTTTT. Based on the CDR3 plus reference TRBV28 and TRBJ1-4, the full variable domain is DVKVTQSSRYLVKRTGEKVFLECVQDMDHENMFWYRQDPGLGLRLIYFSYDVKMKEKGDIPEGYSVSREKKERFSLILESASTNQTSMYLCASSLWLTGENEKLFFGSGTQLSVL.

V is TRBV5-8 and J is TRBJ2-7; the D gene could be TRBD1 or TRBD2 (5 bases each). Germline CDR1 and CDR2: SGHTS and YDEGEE. Between the trimmed V and J ends, which lost 5 bases and 0 bases, there was a span of 15 bases. CDR3 size: 15 residues. CDR3 sequence: CASRTGTASSYEQYF. CDR3 nucleotide sequence: TGTGCCAGCAGGACTGGGACGGCTAGCTCCTACGAGCAGTACTTC.

The V gene is TRBV27, the J gene TRBJ2-7; D is perhaps TRBD1 (6 bases). The ends were cut back, 5 bases at V and 0 bases at J, with 14 bases in the middle. Germline values: CDR1 MNHEY, CDR2 SMNVEV (reference sequence). The CDR3 consists of 15 residues. CDR3 region: CASSPLGGSSYEQYF. The CDR3 DNA is TGTGCCAGCAGTCCCCTTGGGGGCAGCTCCTACGAGCAGTACTTC.

The chain employs TRBV9 and TRBJ1-4; D is unresolved. Looked up from germline, CDR1 is SGDLS and CDR2 is YYNGEE. CDR3 length: 15 residues. Trimming took 2 bases from V and 3 from J, leaving 11 bases between them. CDR3 region: CASSVAAMANEKLFF. The CDR3 region has the DNA TGTGCCAGCAGCGTCGCCGCCATGGCTAATGAAAAACTGTTTTTT. The full variable domain, rest sourced from reference TRBV9 and TRBJ1-4, is DSGVTQTPKHLITATGQRVTLRCSPRSGDLSVYWYQQSLDQGLQFLIQYYNGEERAKGNILERFSAQQFPDLHSELNLSSLELGDSALYFCASSVAAMANEKLFFGSGTQLSVL.

The rearrangement links TRBV6-5 to TRBJ1-3; D unclear. The CDR3 length is 15 residues. The germline V and J ends were trimmed by 0 bases and 0 bases, with 6 bases remaining between them. Germline lookup yields CDR1 MNHEY and CDR2 SVGAGI. CDR3 sequence: CASSYSSDSGNTIYF. As DNA, the CDR3 is TGTGCCAGCAGTTACTCAAGTGACTCTGGAAACACCATATATTTT.

The chain carries TRBV7-2 and TRBJ2-1; the D gene could be TRBD1 or TRBD2 (5 bases each). The CDR3 spans 15 residues. Germline CDR1 and CDR2: SGHTA and FQGNSA. Trimming removed 3 bases at V and 1 base at J, with 10 bases between. As DNA, the CDR3 is TGTGCCAGCAGCTTCCGGGGCACGTCCTACAATGAGCAGTTCTTC. This sequence encodes CASSFRGTSYNEQFF.

V is TRBV5-4 and J is TRBJ2-3; 9 positions match TRBD1. Germline CDR1 and CDR2: SGHNT and YYREEE (reference sequence). V lost 0 bases and J lost 1; bases outside the gene matches: 0. The CDR3 length is 15 residues. The CDR3 sequence: CASSLGTGGTDTQYF. The CDR3 DNA sequence: TGTGCCAGCAGCTTGGGGACAGGGGGCACAGATACGCAGTATTTT.

The V gene is TRBV5-3, the J gene TRBJ1-5; D remains unclear. TRBV5-3 is labeled an ORF, and its function is uncertain. This CDR3 has 14 amino acids. V was shortened by 4 bases and J by 4 bases, with 12 bases between the two germline ends. The CDR3 sequence: CARSEARWNQPQHF. CDR3 in DNA: TGTGCCAGAAGCGAGGCACGGTGGAATCAGCCCCAGCATTTT.

The rearrangement uses TRBV7-9 and TRBJ1-3; D might be TRBD1 (6 bases). CDR3 size: 13 residues. Germline V gives CDR1 SEHNR, CDR2 FQNEAQ (reference sequence). The V end was cut by 5 bases, the J end by 4 bases, with 9 bases between. The CDR3 region is CASSLDRGNTIYF. The CDR3 DNA reads TGTGCCAGCAGCCTAGACAGGGGAAACACCATATATTTT.